Listed below are T cell receptor beta chains from one sample, sequenced in a study of T cells after yellow fever vaccination. From the 5' RACE reads, TCRdb called clonotypes with MiXCR, one entry per CDR3 protein. The sample includes 300,000 to 400,000 distinct CDR3 sequences, about 4% of them seen just once. This specimen consisted of PBMCs, obtained 5 days after the yellow fever booster vaccination. The receptor source for this set is a man aged 18-30 years who received the YFV17D yellow fever vaccine. CDR3s include the opening cysteine and the closing phenylalanine or tryptophan. A D gene is named only where the DNA matches it firmly.

V gene	J gene	D gene	CDR3 protein
TRBV7-2	TRBJ1-1	NA	CASSLLGAGNTEAFF
TRBV12-3/TRBV12-4	TRBJ2-3	TRBD2	CASSLRGVLDTQYF
TRBV12-3/TRBV12-4	TRBJ1-2	NA	CASSFVVRAVSF
TRBV27	TRBJ2-5	NA	CASSGGKWVQETQYF
TRBV5-1	TRBJ1-1	TRBD1	CASSFYRGPLMNTEAFF
TRBV5-1	TRBJ1-1	TRBD1	CASSSYPGQGTEAFF
TRBV20-1	TRBJ1-2	NA	CSAKTGSAFYGYTF
TRBV5-5	TRBJ2-3	NA	CASSLQGPIPDTQYF
TRBV6-2/TRBV6-3	TRBJ1-2	TRBD1	CASSPPATGIDGYTF
TRBV12-3/TRBV12-4	TRBJ1-5	NA	CASSITDQPQHF
TRBV11-2	TRBJ2-7	TRBD1	CASSLGPVPGQGAYEQYF
TRBV4-2	TRBJ2-1	NA	CASSQPNMYNEQFF
TRBV29-1	TRBJ2-2	TRBD1	CSVDTGQGSTGELFF
TRBV10-3	TRBJ2-2	TRBD1	CAIFGGTGIAGELFF
TRBV7-2	TRBJ2-5	NA	CASSSGKTQYF
TRBV7-9	TRBJ2-3	NA	CASSDGGTDTQYF
TRBV7-2	TRBJ2-3	TRBD1	CASSSTGGRDTQYF
TRBV2	TRBJ2-5	NA	CASQGLETQYF
TRBV5-1	TRBJ1-1	TRBD1	CASSLRQGHGGEAFF
TRBV19	TRBJ2-1	NA	CASSDDSTSSYNEQFF
TRBV18	TRBJ2-7	TRBD1	CASSTWGNRGITYEQYF
TRBV5-6	TRBJ1-6	NA	CASSPNPNSPLHF
TRBV5-1	TRBJ2-3	NA	CASSPRDHTDTQYF
TRBV11-2	TRBJ1-1	NA	CASSLPGRVQAFF
TRBV5-4	TRBJ2-1	TRBD2	CASSPPGGLGNEQFF
TRBV7-2	TRBJ2-3	NA	CASSSSTDTQYF
TRBV4-2	TRBJ1-5	NA	CASSQDVRGNRRWVYSNQPQHF
TRBV6-5	TRBJ1-5	TRBD1	CASRLQGASNQPQHF
TRBV5-1	TRBJ2-3	NA	CASSGRSGSADTQYF
TRBV29-1	TRBJ1-2	TRBD1	CSAGLPGGNGYTF
TRBV5-1	TRBJ1-2	NA	CASSLDGSFYGYTF
TRBV5-4	TRBJ1-2	TRBD1	CASSFLGQGYTF
TRBV9	TRBJ2-3	NA	CASSDYRSGTDTQYF
TRBV28	TRBJ1-2	NA	CASSPPDRQNYGYTF
TRBV12-3/TRBV12-4	TRBJ1-1	NA	CASSNGRPEAFF
TRBV7-9	TRBJ2-3	NA	CASSYDRTYTDTQYF
TRBV7-9	TRBJ2-7	TRBD1	CASSSTRDRGSYEQYF
TRBV20-1	TRBJ2-6	TRBD1	CSAGQGWSGANVLTF
TRBV5-5	TRBJ2-7	NA	CASSSFGSSYEQYF